These 16 T cell receptor beta chains share one sample of origin, sequenced in a study of CD8 T cells in Susac syndrome (dated by TCRdb to the late 2010s). The library was built by means of the immunoSEQ multiplex PCR assay. RNA was extracted with the RNeasy kit and 0.5 to 1 ug was reverse transcribed using random hexamers. TCRdb reprocessed the public reads (quality trimming at Q25 with fastp, clone calling with MiXCR) and kept in-frame beta chains. Under each unique CDR3 protein, matching rows form one entry showing the most common genes and DNA. This sample comprises about 250,000 distinct CDR3 sequences, around 93% of them detected only once. 0.055% to 0.075% of the sample goes to the ten largest clones. The material sequenced was CD4+ T cells from PBMCs. The source is a human donor with multiple sclerosis.

J is TRBJ2-3 and V is TRBV5-1; TRBD2 is a possible D gene (6 bases). The CDR3 is 16 amino acids. V was cut by 0 bases and J by 2 bases, with 13 bases left in between. Looked up from germline, CDR1 is SGHRS and CDR2 is YFSETQ. The CDR3 loop is CASSLGDFTDTDTQYF. DNA of the CDR3: TGCGCCAGCAGCTTGGGGGACTTCACCGACACAGATACGCAGTATTTT.

The chain uses TRBV11-2 and TRBJ2-7; the D gene could be TRBD1 or TRBD2 (5 bases each). Germline loops: CDR1 SGHAT, CDR2 FQNNGV. Trimming pared 8 bases from V and 2 bases from J, leaving 19 bases between. The CDR3 is 15 amino acids. The CDR3: CASRHFEGYTYEQYF. The CDR3 DNA follows: TGTGCCAGCCGGCATTTCGAGGGGTATACCTACGAGCAGTACTTC.

This chain connects TRBV4-1 to TRBJ1-1; tentatively, D is TRBD1 (6 bases). V was clipped by 4 bases and J by 0 bases, with 18 bases between them. The germline CDR1 and CDR2 sequences are MGHRA and YSYEKL. CDR3 length: 17 amino acids. The CDR3 sequence: CASSPFSDSAMNTEAFF. In DNA, the CDR3 is TGCGCCAGCAGCCCATTCTCGGACAGCGCCATGAACACTGAAGCTTTCTTT.

The gene calls are TRBV5-6 and TRBJ1-5; no firm D call. V gave up 1 base and J gave up 1 base, with 12 bases separating them. CDR1 and CDR2 (germline): SGHDT, YYEEEE. This CDR3 contains 16 residues. The CDR3, as DNA: TGTGCCAGCAGCTTGTCGGGGTGGAGGAGCAATCAGCCCCAGCATTTT. The encoded protein is CASSLSGWRSNQPQHF.

The chain combines TRBV27 with TRBJ1-1; D call uncertain. CDR1 MNHEY and CDR2 SMNVEV come from the germline V gene (reference sequence). The CDR3 covers 13 residues. Trimming took 5 bases from V and 4 from J, leaving 11 bases between them. Here the CDR3 DNA reads TGTGCCAGCAGTAGGGTAGTGGGCACTGAAGCTTTCTTT. Its protein is CASSRVVGTEAFF.

This sequence joins TRBV5-1 and TRBJ2-2; tentative D call: TRBD1 (5 bases). The germline V and J ends were trimmed by 2 bases and 3 bases, with 8 bases remaining between them. In germline, CDR1 is SGHRS, CDR2 YFSETQ. The CDR3 has 14 amino acids. The CDR3 nucleotides read TGCGCCAGCAGCTTTACCAGGGACACCGGGGAGCTGTTTTTT. The encoded protein is CASSFTRDTGELFF.

This rearrangement joins TRBV15 to TRBJ2-1; maybe TRBD2 (5 bases). V lost 1 base, J lost 7 bases, and 11 bases lay in between. CDR3 size: 14 residues. In germline, CDR1 is LNHNV, CDR2 YYDKDF (reference sequence). CDR3 protein: CATSRGFEGNEQFF. CDR3 sequence (DNA): TGTGCCACCAGCAGAGGTTTCGAGGGAAATGAGCAGTTCTTC.

V is TRBV28 and J is TRBJ2-5; 7 bases match TRBD1. After removal of 5 bases from V and 5 bases from J, the junction contained 11 bases not matched to a gene. CDR3 length: 15 residues. From germline, CDR1 is MDHEN and CDR2 SYDVKM. CDR3 sequence (DNA): TGTGCCAGCAGTCTTCCCCCGACAGGGCAGGAGACCCAGTACTTC. Its protein is CASSLPPTGQETQYF.

The chain is built from TRBV5-1 and TRBJ2-3; D might be TRBD2 (6 bases). Trimming cost V 0 bases and J 0 bases, with 11 bases left between them. Germline CDR1 SGHRS, CDR2 YFSETQ. The CDR3 has 16 amino acids. CDR3 DNA sequence: TGCGCCAGCAGCTTGGGGTCCGGGGGTAGCACAGATACGCAGTATTTT. Its translation is CASSLGSGGSTDTQYF.

The chain combines TRBV6-5 with TRBJ1-2, with 7 bases lining up with TRBD1. V shed 6 bases and J 4 bases; nucleotides not matched to a gene: 11. The CDR3 loop spans 15 amino acids. Germline loops: CDR1 MNHEY, CDR2 SVGAGI. CDR3 residues: CASRKTGWDGYGYTF. CDR3 DNA sequence: TGTGCCAGCAGGAAGACAGGGTGGGACGGCTATGGCTACACCTTC.

The chain combines TRBV29-1 with TRBJ1-4; D call uncertain. CDR1 and CDR2 (germline): SQVTM, ANQGSEA. This CDR3 is 17 amino acids long. The germline V and J ends were trimmed by 1 base and 3 bases, with 18 bases remaining between them. CDR3 sequence: CSVEVQRPSPSNEKLFF. The CDR3, as DNA: TGCAGCGTTGAAGTCCAGCGACCCTCCCCCTCTAATGAAAAACTGTTTTTT.

The rearrangement joins TRBV9 to TRBJ2-2; D is possibly TRBD2 (6 bases). There are 15 residues in the CDR3. V was pared by 3 bases and J by 4 bases, with 13 bases between. CDR1 is SGDLS and CDR2 is YYNGEE in the germline V gene. This CDR3 is CASSATGAPTGELFF. The CDR3 nucleotides read TGTGCCAGCAGCGCTACGGGAGCCCCCACCGGGGAGCTGTTTTTT.

The chain links TRBV20-1 to TRBJ2-2; the D gene is possibly TRBD2 (6 bases). Deletions cut 3 bases from V and 1 base from J, with 15 bases between. Germline V gives CDR1 DFQATT, CDR2 SNEGSKA (reference sequence). This CDR3 has 16 amino acids. The DNA for the CDR3 is TGCAGTGCTAGTCAAATCACGACTAGGAACACCGGGGAGCTGTTTTTT. It is translated as CSASQITTRNTGELFF.

The J gene is TRBJ2-2, the V gene TRBV12-3 or TRBV12-4, with TRBD2 matching 10 bases. Trimming cost V 5 bases and J 6 bases; bases outside gene matches: 9. The CDR3 has 16 amino acids. In DNA, the CDR3 is TGTGCCAGCAGTCAAGGACTAGCGGAGGGGTCCGGGGAGCTGTTTTTT. Translation: CASSQGLAEGSGELFF.

This sequence joins TRBV6-1 and TRBJ2-1; D might be TRBD2 (5 bases). The CDR3 is 13 amino acids. V was cut by 8 bases and J by 5 bases, with 13 bases left in between. The germline V gene encodes CDR1 MNHNS and CDR2 SASEGT. CDR3 amino acids: CASRGLRDNEQFF. The CDR3 coding sequence is TGTGCCAGCCGTGGACTCCGGGACAATGAGCAGTTCTTC.

This chain links TRBV20-1 with TRBJ2-7; D unclear. Germline V lookup: CDR1 DFQATT, CDR2 SNEGSKA (reference sequence). The ends were cut back, 3 bases at V and 4 bases at J, with 10 bases in the middle. The CDR3 loop spans 12 amino acids. This chain's CDR3 is CSASSPPYEQYF. The CDR3 bases are TGCAGTGCTAGTTCCCCTCCATACGAGCAGTACTTC.